A selection of T cell receptor beta chains follows, all from one sample in a study of control samples from healthy donors and cancer patients. Clones were sequenced by immunoSEQ multiplex PCR, and TCRdb holds only the in-frame ones, with some missing. The sample lists 110,000 to 150,000 clones, approximately 90% occurring once. Sequencing input: blood. The receptors originated from a woman in her twenties or thirties in good health. Both conserved end residues are part of each CDR3. Each record gives: CDR3 protein, CDR3 DNA, clone size, J gene, D gene, V gene. The D gene is left open where the match is weak. Clone size is shown for a subset of rows, as once, few, many or a class of expanded clone.

CASSQVELSTEAFF,TGCGCCAGCAGCCAAGTTGAGCTAAGCACTGAAGCTTTCTTT,-,TRBJ1-1,-,TRBV4-1
CASSASRGSGANVLTF,TGTGCCAGCAGTGCCTCCAGGGGCTCTGGGGCCAACGTCCTGACTTTC,-,TRBJ2-6,-,TRBV2
CASSLRVDRRTDTQYF,TGTGCCAGCAGTTTACGGGTGGACCGGCGCACAGATACGCAGTATTTT,-,TRBJ2-3,-,TRBV28
CASSPRDREPGYTF,TGCGCCAGCAGCCCCCGAGACAGGGAACCTGGCTACACCTTC,-,TRBJ1-2,TRBD1,TRBV5-1
CASSIVVRQEAFF,TGTGCCAGCAGTATTGTGGTAAGACAAGAAGCTTTCTTT,-,TRBJ1-1,-,TRBV2
CATSRDVRNNEQFF,TGTGCCACCAGCAGAGATGTCAGGAACAATGAGCAGTTCTTC,-,TRBJ2-1,-,TRBV15
CASSIARQGNGYTF,TGTGCCAGCAGTATAGCCCGACAGGGGAATGGCTACACCTTC,-,TRBJ1-2,TRBD1,TRBV6-5
CASSGARNTGELFF,TGTGCCAGCAGTGGGGCCAGGAACACCGGGGAGCTGTTTTTT,-,TRBJ2-2,-,TRBV2
CASSVRDPPYNEQFF,TGTGCCAGCAGCGTCCGGGACCCCCCCTACAATGAGCAGTTCTTC,-,TRBJ2-1,-,TRBV7-9
CASSWGTGSPNYGYTF,TGCGCCAGCAGCTGGGGGACAGGGTCCCCCAACTATGGCTACACCTTC,-,TRBJ1-2,TRBD1,TRBV5-1
CASSERRITEAFF,TGTGCCAGCAGTGAAAGGCGGATAACTGAAGCTTTCTTT,once,TRBJ1-1,-,TRBV2
CASTRDPSTDTQYF,TGTGCCAGCACCCGAGACCCTAGCACAGATACGCAGTATTTT,-,TRBJ2-3,-,TRBV6-6
CASSLQGRWATEAFF,TGTGCCAGCAGCTTACAGGGTCGATGGGCCACTGAAGCTTTCTTT,-,TRBJ1-1,-,TRBV7-8
CASSYSPGDEQYF,TGTGCCAGCAGTTACTCCCCAGGGGACGAGCAGTACTTC,-,TRBJ2-7,-,TRBV6-5
CASSFGGDPYNSPLHF,TGCGCCAGCAGCTTCGGAGGGGATCCCTATAATTCACCCCTCCACTTT,few,TRBJ1-6,-,TRBV5-1
CASSPPPGAAYEQYF,TGTGCCAGCAGCCCCCCCCCGGGAGCAGCCTACGAGCAGTACTTC,-,TRBJ2-7,-,TRBV6-2/TRBV6-3
CASSLLSLNNEQFF,TGTGCCAGCAGCTTATTAAGTCTAAACAATGAGCAGTTCTTC,-,TRBJ2-1,-,TRBV13
CASSLGGRDMNTEAFF,TGTGCCAGCAGCTTAGGCGGTCGTGACATGAACACTGAAGCTTTCTTT,-,TRBJ1-1,-,TRBV11-2
CASSEIARDYEQYF,TGTGCCAGCAGTGAAATAGCGCGGGACTACGAGCAGTACTTC,-,TRBJ2-7,-,TRBV2